One and the same sample provided the 24 T cell receptor beta chains below, sequenced in a study of vaccination effects on CD4 cells after COVID-19. Within the ViraFEST assay, antigen-specific CD4+ T cells underwent expansion with viral peptide pools prior to sequencing. Culture proceeded for approximately 10 days, and CD4+ T cells were then isolated. It was between March and December 2020 that the person had a SARS-CoV-2 infection confirmed by PCR. TCRdb's table, derived via immunoSEQ multiplex PCR, lists solely in-frame clones and lacks some. Among roughly 24,000 clones listed, around 76% were seen once. No cognate antigen is known for these TCRs. This specimen consisted of CD4+ T cells from PBMCs cultured with SARS-CoV-2 spike peptides, obtained before COVID-19 vaccination. All receptors come from a human donor who had a prior SARS-CoV-2 infection.

This clone was detected only a few times. The chain is built from TRBV27 and TRBJ2-3; 8 bases agree with TRBD2. V gave up 4 bases and J gave up 6 bases; unmatched junction bases: 6. CDR3 length equals 14 residues. Germline CDR1 and CDR2: MNHEY and SMNVEV (reference sequence). For the CDR3, the DNA is TGTGCCAGCAGTTGGGGACGGGAGGGTGATACGCAGTATTTT. Amino acids: CASSWGREGDTQYF.

This chain joins TRBV5-4 and TRBJ1-1; 8 bases are shared with TRBD1. The length of the CDR3 is 14 residues. The germline V gene has CDR1 SGHNT and CDR2 YYREEE (reference sequence). V lost 0 bases, J lost 6 bases, and 4 bases stayed unmatched. DNA of the CDR3: TGTGCCAGCAGCTTGGTGACAGGGGATTCTGAAGCTTTCTTT. It codes for CASSLVTGDSEAFF.

This clone occurred once. This chain joins TRBV21-1 and TRBJ1-2; the DNA was not compared with TRBD1, the D call given in the table. TRBV21-1 is tagged as a pseudogene. This CDR3 spans 17 amino acids. In nucleotides, the CDR3 is TGTGCCAGCAGCAGTGAACCAAAGGGGAAAGATGGGCATGGCTACACCTTC. Its translation: CASSSEPKGKDGHGYTF.

The chain recombines TRBV5-1 with TRBJ2-1; 10 bases are a match to TRBD2. V lost 5 bases to trimming and J lost 9 bases; unmatched junction nucleotides: 17. The CDR3 is 17 amino acids. CDR1 and CDR2 from the germline V gene are SGHRS and YFSETQ. This chain's CDR3 is CASRLRGVVAGGFEQFF. CDR3 nucleotide sequence: TGCGCCAGCAGGCTGCGGGGAGTGGTAGCGGGAGGTTTTGAGCAGTTCTTC.

This chain joins TRBV10-3 and TRBJ2-5; 9 bases fit TRBD1. The CDR3 consists of 13 residues. Trimming removed 8 bases from V and 3 bases from J; junction bases left unmatched: 4. Germline V CDR1 and CDR2: ENHRY, SYGVKD. The CDR3, as DNA: TGTGCCATCCACAGGGGGCCGGAAGAGACCCAGTACTTC. Translation gives CAIHRGPEETQYF.

The chain recombines TRBV27 with TRBJ1-2; 9 bases are a match to TRBD1. The CDR3 loop spans 21 amino acids. CDR1 is MNHEY, CDR2 SMNVEV, per germline (reference sequence). Trimming removed 6 bases from V and 1 base from J; junction bases left unmatched: 24. The CDR3 is CASSSYGTGNARLPFNYGYTF. CDR3 sequence (DNA): TGTGCCAGCAGCTCCTACGGGACAGGGAACGCGCGGCTACCCTTTAACTATGGCTACACCTTC.

The J gene is TRBJ1-1, the V gene TRBV5-1; 7 nucleotides agree with TRBD1. Germline-derived CDR1 and CDR2 are SGHRS and YFSETQ. The CDR3 runs 15 residues. The V segment lost 4 bases and the J segment 1 base; nucleotides outside the gene matches: 7. CDR3 loop: CASSQETGTNTEAFF. In DNA form, the CDR3 reads TGCGCCAGCAGCCAAGAGACAGGGACGAACACTGAAGCTTTCTTT.

This clone was observed a handful of times. The gene calls are TRBV5-1 and TRBJ2-5; the D gene is possibly TRBD2 (5 bases). Germline V gene sequence: CDR1 SGHRS, CDR2 YFSETQ. V was pared by 3 bases and J by 5 bases, with 17 bases between. The CDR3 runs 15 residues. The CDR3 loop reads CASSSGRAVTETQYF. As DNA, the CDR3 is TGCGCCAGCAGCTCCGGGCGAGCGGTCACGGAGACCCAGTACTTC.

This CDR3 reads CASSFGGSGVTEQFF. CDR3 nucleotides: TGCGCCAGCAGCTTTGGGGGTAGCGGGGTAACCGAGCAGTTCTTC. V is TRBV5-1 and J is TRBJ2-1, with 8 bases matching TRBD2. V shed 2 bases, J shed 10 bases, and the junction held 11 bases outside the gene matches. Germline V gives CDR1 SGHRS, CDR2 YFSETQ. CDR3 length: 15 residues.

The chain carries TRBV5-5 and TRBJ2-5, with D perhaps matching TRBD1 (5 bases). The V end was cut by 4 bases, the J end by 5 bases, with 21 bases between. Germline CDR1 is SGHKS and CDR2 is YYEKEE (reference sequence). The CDR3 contains 16 residues. The CDR3: CASSAGGALIFETQYF. CDR3 coding DNA: TGTGCCAGCAGCGCTGGTGGGGCTCTTATATTTGAGACCCAGTACTTC.

V usage is TRBV7-2 and J usage is TRBJ2-1; D uncertain. Trimming cost V 1 base and J 5 bases, with 9 bases left between them. CDR1 and CDR2 (germline): SGHTA, FQGNSA. The CDR3 length is 14 residues. This CDR3 is CASSLGVFDNEQFF. The DNA for the CDR3 is TGTGCCAGCAGCTTAGGCGTCTTTGACAATGAGCAGTTCTTC.

The chain couples TRBV6-5 to TRBJ2-3, with D perhaps matching TRBD1 or TRBD2 (5 bases each). The CDR3 spans 13 residues. CDR1 MNHEY and CDR2 SVGAGI come from the germline V gene. V was pared by 10 bases and J by 5 bases, with 16 bases between. The CDR3: CATLDSGQDTQYF. The CDR3 DNA sequence: TGTGCCACCCTGGACTCGGGGCAAGATACGCAGTATTTT.

The genes are TRBV11-3 and TRBJ1-6; D is uncertain. This CDR3 comprises 10 residues. Trimming pared 4 bases from V and 13 bases from J, leaving 5 bases between. Germline V gene data show CDR1 as SGHNT and CDR2 as YENEEA. The CDR3, as DNA: TGTGCCAGCAGCTCTCTCCCCCTCCACTTT. It is translated as CASSSLPLHF.

This clone was observed a single time. The V and J genes are TRBV9 and TRBJ1-1, with a possible D match to TRBD1 (6 bases). Between the trimmed V and J ends, which lost 0 bases and 1 base, there was a span of 10 bases. This CDR3 has 15 amino acids. Germline-derived CDR1 and CDR2 are SGDLS and YYNGEE. This CDR3 is CASSVEGQQNTEAFF. The CDR3 DNA sequence: TGTGCCAGCAGCGTAGAAGGACAGCAGAACACTGAAGCTTTCTTT.

This clone has more than one count but fewer than ten. This sequence joins TRBV9 and TRBJ2-1; D gene unclear. The V gene lost 0 bases and the J gene lost 9 bases, with 13 bases spanning the gap. The CDR3 has 14 amino acids. The germline V gene encodes CDR1 SGDLS and CDR2 YYNGEE. The CDR3 sequence: CASSVAPSEVEQFF. The CDR3 coding sequence is TGTGCCAGCAGCGTAGCTCCTAGTGAGGTTGAGCAGTTCTTC.

This clone has only one observation. The V gene is TRBV3-1 (or the pseudogene TRBV3-2), the J gene TRBJ1-1; a weak D match, TRBD1 (5 bases). Germline V gene sequence: CDR1 LGHDT, CDR2 YNNKEL (reference sequence). This CDR3 is 13 amino acids long. V gave up 5 bases and J gave up 5 bases, with 12 bases separating them. Here the CDR3 DNA reads TGTGCCAGCAGCACCCAGGGAGAAACTGAAGCTTTCTTT. It specifies CASSTQGETEAFF.

This clone was counted between two and nine times. V gene TRBV2 combines with J gene TRBJ1-6, with D possibly matching TRBD1 (6 bases). V gave up 4 bases and J gave up 10 bases, with 14 bases separating them. The CDR3 loop spans 14 amino acids. Germline values: CDR1 SNHLY, CDR2 FYNNEI. CDR3 DNA: TGTGCCAGCAGTGTGGGGGGCGCAGGCTCACCCCTCCACTTT. Translation gives CASSVGGAGSPLHF.

The gene calls are TRBV14 and TRBJ2-3; D possibly uses TRBD1 or TRBD2 (5 bases each). CDR3 length: 16 residues. V gave up 4 bases and J gave up 4 bases, with 18 bases separating them. Germline assignment: CDR1 SGHDN and CDR2 FVKESK. CDR3 bases: TGTGCCAGCAGCCCGCGGGCTGCTGTCAGGGCAGATACGCAGTATTTT. Translated: CASSPRAAVRADTQYF.

V gene TRBV6-5 combines with J gene TRBJ2-1, with D uncertain. The CDR3 loop spans 14 amino acids. CDR1 MNHEY and CDR2 SVGAGI come from the germline V gene. The V and J ends lost 0 bases and 3 bases respectively, with 6 bases between them. This chain's CDR3 is CASSYSGHYNEQFF. CDR3 DNA: TGTGCCAGCAGTTACTCGGGTCACTACAATGAGCAGTTCTTC.

The J gene is TRBJ1-2, the V gene TRBV7-3, with TRBD1 matching over 7 bases. The CDR3 contains 15 residues. V was clipped by 0 bases and J by 7 bases; unmatched bases: 8. Germline assignment: CDR1 SGHTA and CDR2 FQGTGA. Here the CDR3 DNA reads TGTGCCAGCAGCTTAACCTACAGGGGTGACGGTGGCTACACCTTC. This sequence encodes CASSLTYRGDGGYTF.

The J gene is TRBJ2-1, the V gene TRBV5-6, with D perhaps TRBD2 (7 bases). Germline lookup yields CDR1 SGHDT and CDR2 YYEEEE. This CDR3 spans 11 amino acids. V lost 6 bases to trimming and J lost 8 bases, with 9 bases between them. The CDR3 bases are TGTGCCAGCAAGGGGGGGTATGAGCAGTTCTTC. Amino acid sequence: CASKGGYEQFF. Drawing the rest from reference TRBV5-6 and TRBJ2-1, the complete variable domain is DAGVTQSPTHLIKTRGQQVTLRCSPKSGHDTVSWYQQALGQGPQFIFQYYEEEERQRGNFPDRFSGHQFPNYSSELNVNALLLGDSALYLCASKGGYEQFFGPGTRLTVL.

The J gene is TRBJ1-1, the V gene TRBV4-2, with D maybe TRBD1 (6 bases). CDR1 and CDR2 (germline): LGHNA, YNFKEQ. This CDR3 comprises 15 residues. V lost 0 bases to trimming and J lost 1 base, with 9 bases between them. The CDR3 DNA sequence: TGTGCCAGCAGCCAAGAGGGAGGGGGGAACACTGAAGCTTTCTTT. It translates to CASSQEGGGNTEAFF.

The J gene is TRBJ1-5, the V gene TRBV19, with D possibly matching TRBD1 (6 bases). The CDR3 consists of 19 residues. Germline V gives CDR1 LNHDA, CDR2 SQIVND (reference sequence). The V and J ends lost 5 bases and 5 bases respectively, with 28 bases between them. The CDR3 sequence is CASSGRRGSGAWPYQPQHF. DNA of the CDR3: TGTGCCAGTAGTGGCAGGAGGGGGTCGGGGGCCTGGCCTTATCAGCCCCAGCATTTT.

The V call is TRBV6-5, the J call TRBJ2-7; D gene uncertain. Trimming pared 0 bases from V and 1 base from J, leaving 10 bases between. The CDR3 length is 15 residues. The germline gives CDR1 MNHEY, CDR2 SVGAGI. CDR3 in amino acids: CASSYSVLGSYEQYF. The CDR3 DNA reads as TGTGCCAGCAGTTACTCGGTGCTCGGGTCCTACGAGCAGTACTTC.